The 26 T cell receptor beta chains below come from one sample, sequenced in a study of blood T cell repertoires in COVID-19 (TCRdb year 2020). The receptor library was made with the immunoSEQ multiplex PCR assay. As stored in TCRdb, this immuneACCESS dataset retains in-frame rearrangements with V and J assigned. A fraction of the clones does not appear; measured against another copy, unresolved V genes explain less than half of the discrepancy, and the remainder lacks a known reason. This sample is represented by around 94,000 clones; 75% to 90% of them were singletons. The ten largest account for 4% to 5.5% of the sample. The source material was peripheral blood. The origin of the receptors is a human donor in a cohort sampled during active COVID-19.

The rearrangement uses TRBV11-2 and TRBJ1-2; maybe TRBD1 (5 bases). V dropped 5 bases and J dropped 4 bases, with 14 bases sitting between them. This CDR3 comprises 14 residues. Per germline, CDR1 SGHAT and CDR2 FQNNGV. CDR3 in amino acids: CASSLWDSFYGYTF. The CDR3 DNA is TGTGCCAGCAGCCTCTGGGACTCATTCTATGGCTACACCTTC.

CDR3 DNA: TGTGCCAGCAGCTTACAGGGAGGGATGAACACTGAAGCTTTCTTT. It specifies CASSLQGGMNTEAFF. V gene TRBV7-3 combines with J gene TRBJ1-1; D may be TRBD1 (5 bases). V lost 2 bases and J 0 bases, leaving 10 bases between the germline ends. The CDR3 runs 15 residues. Germline CDR1 and CDR2: SGHTA and FQGTGA.

This chain links TRBV2 with TRBJ1-2, with D perhaps matching TRBD1 (5 bases). CDR3 size: 13 residues. From germline, CDR1 is SNHLY and CDR2 FYNNEI. Trimming took 7 bases from V and 5 from J, leaving 14 bases between them. CDR3 residues: CASTSQALYGYTF. In nucleotides, the CDR3 is TGTGCCAGCACCTCACAGGCCTTATATGGCTACACCTTC.

This clone was recorded a few times. The chain is built from TRBV28 and TRBJ1-2; D is possibly TRBD1 (5 bases). With 7 bases removed from V and 4 bases from J, the gap between germline ends came to 16 bases. This CDR3 contains 14 residues. The germline CDR1 and CDR2 sequences are MDHEN and SYDVKM. The chain's CDR3 is CASNRDLGGYGYTF. CDR3 coding DNA: TGTGCCAGCAATAGGGACTTGGGGGGCTATGGCTACACCTTC.

This chain connects TRBV19 to TRBJ1-5; a possible D gene is TRBD1 (6 bases). The length of the CDR3 is 16 residues. Trimming removed 2 bases from V and 7 bases from J, with 18 bases in between. The germline CDR1 and CDR2 sequences are LNHDA and SQIVND (reference sequence). Written as DNA, the CDR3 is TGTGCCAGTAGTATACGTCCTGACAGGTTTGGACAGCCCCAGCATTTT. It codes for CASSIRPDRFGQPQHF.

This sequence joins TRBV7-3 and TRBJ1-1, with D maybe TRBD1 (6 bases). Germline CDR1 SGHTA, CDR2 FQGTGA. This CDR3 spans 14 amino acids. Trimming removed 4 bases at V and 8 bases at J, with 17 bases between. CDR3 sequence (DNA): TGTGCCAGCAGCTCTTCGTCCTTACAGGGAGAAGCTTTCTTT. It is translated as CASSSSSLQGEAFF.

The genes are TRBV19 and TRBJ1-2; 7 nucleotides match TRBD1. Germline V CDR1 and CDR2: LNHDA, SQIVND (reference sequence). CDR3 length equals 14 residues. The ends lost 5 bases at V and 4 bases at J; junction bases unmatched: 7. The CDR3 loop reads CASSPTGTAYGYTF. The CDR3 nucleotides read TGTGCCAGTAGTCCCACAGGGACAGCCTATGGCTACACCTTC.

This sequence joins TRBV5-1 and TRBJ2-5; 7 positions match TRBD1. The length of the CDR3 is 15 residues. Germline values: CDR1 SGHRS, CDR2 YFSETQ. After removal of 4 bases from V and 2 bases from J, the junction contained 8 bases not matched to a gene. Here the CDR3 reads CASSLMDRLQETQYF. In DNA form, the CDR3 reads TGCGCCAGCAGCCTCATGGACAGGCTTCAAGAGACCCAGTACTTC. Full variable domain (outside the CDR3, taken from reference TRBV5-1 and TRBJ2-5): KAGVTQTPRYLIKTRGQQVTLSCSPISGHRSVSWYQQTPGQGLQFLFEYFSETQRNKGNFPGRFSGRQFSNSRSEMNVSTLELGDSALYLCASSLMDRLQETQYFGPGTRLLVL.

The chain joins TRBV19 to TRBJ1-5; D is undetermined. CDR3 length: 13 amino acids. Germline CDR1 and CDR2: LNHDA and SQIVND (reference sequence). The V and J ends lost 8 bases and 4 bases respectively, with 12 bases between them. CDR3: CASSLRRNQPQHF. The CDR3 DNA sequence: TGTGCCAGTTCCCTGCGGAGGAATCAGCCCCAGCATTTT.

The chain has TRBV6-5 and TRBJ1-6, with D perhaps TRBD1 (5 bases). The CDR3 covers 13 residues. From germline, CDR1 is MNHEY and CDR2 SVGAGI. V lost 2 bases and J 7 bases, leaving 6 bases between the germline ends. The CDR3 reads CASSYTGNSPLHF. Here the CDR3 DNA reads TGTGCCAGCAGTTACACAGGAAATTCACCCCTCCACTTT.

The chain couples TRBV5-6 to TRBJ2-7; D is undetermined. The DNA end is more similar to TRBJ2-1, so the J call may be wrong. This CDR3 is 15 amino acids long. Germline CDR1 and CDR2: SGHDT and YYEEEE. The CDR3 loop reads CASSLFETTDNEQFF. DNA of the CDR3: TGTGCCAGCAGCTTGTTTGAGACAACGGACAATGAGCAGTTCTTC.

This rearrangement joins TRBV5-5 to TRBJ2-7; a weak D match, TRBD1 (6 bases). Trimming took 1 base from V and 6 from J, leaving 14 bases between them. Per the germline V gene, CDR1 is SGHKS and CDR2 is YYEKEE (reference sequence). CDR3 size: 14 residues. The CDR3 DNA follows: TGTGCCAGCAGCTTGAGATGGGGGCAGAGCGAGCAGTACTTC. Translated: CASSLRWGQSEQYF.

The V call is TRBV5-5, the J call TRBJ2-3; weak D call: TRBD1 (6 bases). Per the germline V gene, CDR1 is SGHKS and CDR2 is YYEKEE (reference sequence). CDR3 length: 16 amino acids. Trimming removed 4 bases at V and 5 bases at J, with 20 bases between. This CDR3 reads CASSTRQGTGQDTQYF. DNA for the CDR3: TGTGCCAGCAGCACCCGGCAGGGGACGGGGCAAGATACGCAGTATTTT.

The chain joins TRBV19 to TRBJ1-2; D is unclear. The length of the CDR3 is 13 residues. Trimming stripped 5 bases from V and 4 bases from J, with 11 bases between. CDR1 and CDR2 from the germline V gene are LNHDA and SQIVND (reference sequence). The CDR3: CASSVIEGYGYTF. The CDR3, as DNA: TGTGCCAGTAGTGTCATAGAGGGCTATGGCTACACCTTC. Filled out from reference TRBV19 and TRBJ1-2, the complete variable domain reads DGGITQSPKYLFRKEGQNVTLSCEQNLNHDAMYWYRQDPGQGLRLIYYSQIVNDFQKGDIAEGYSVSREKKESFPLTVTSAQKNPTAFYLCASSVIEGYGYTFGSGTRLTVV.

The CDR3 DNA reads TGCGCCAGCAGCAAGGACAGTAAAAGGTATTCACCCCTCCACTTT. Protein product: CASSKDSKRYSPLHF. This chain links TRBV5-1 with TRBJ1-6; maybe TRBD1 (6 bases). Germline CDR1 is SGHRS and CDR2 is YFSETQ. This CDR3 contains 15 residues. Trimming shortened V by 4 bases and J by 8 bases, and 16 bases separated the two germline ends. The whole variable domain, remainder taken from reference TRBV5-1 and TRBJ1-6, is KAGVTQTPRYLIKTRGQQVTLSCSPISGHRSVSWYQQTPGQGLQFLFEYFSETQRNKGNFPGRFSGRQFSNSRSEMNVSTLELGDSALYLCASSKDSKRYSPLHFGNGTRLTVT.

The J gene is TRBJ2-7, the V gene TRBV10-3, with a possible D match to TRBD1 (5 bases). V lost 0 bases and J lost 2, with 14 bases in between. This CDR3 spans 16 amino acids. Germline V gives CDR1 ENHRY, CDR2 SYGVKD. CDR3 bases: TGTGCCATCAGTGAGTCAGGGGCAGGGTTTACCTACGAGCAGTACTTC. It codes for CAISESGAGFTYEQYF.

The rearrangement uses TRBV19 and TRBJ1-1; 7 positions agree with TRBD1. This CDR3 has 15 amino acids. With V trimmed by 3 bases and J by 0 bases, 4 bases remained unmatched. Germline CDR1 LNHDA, CDR2 SQIVND (reference sequence). The CDR3 DNA is TGTGCCAGTAGTATCGTCGGGACAGTGAACACTGAAGCTTTCTTT. Translated: CASSIVGTVNTEAFF.

The V call is TRBV3-1 (or the pseudogene TRBV3-2), the J call TRBJ1-2; no definite D call. The CDR3 extends over 14 amino acids. CDR1 is LGHDT, CDR2 YNNKEL, per germline (reference sequence). Trimming shortened V by 5 bases and J by 2 bases, and 12 bases separated the two germline ends. The CDR3 nucleotides are TGTGCCAGCAGCTTTCTCGCGGAGAACTATGGCTACACCTTC. This codes for CASSFLAENYGYTF.

The CDR3 sequence is CASSYSAGDGYEQYF. In DNA form, the CDR3 reads TGTGCCAGCAGTTACTCGGCAGGGGATGGTTACGAGCAGTACTTC. The chain employs TRBV6-5 and TRBJ2-7, with D maybe TRBD1 (6 bases). The CDR3 is 15 residues long. Trimming shortened V by 0 bases and J by 4 bases, and 13 bases separated the two germline ends. Germline V CDR1 and CDR2: MNHEY, SVGAGI.

The chain joins TRBV18 to TRBJ1-3; 8 bases match TRBD1. V dropped 3 bases and J dropped 9; count of bases not matched to a gene: 4. CDR3 size: 13 residues. Germline values: CDR1 KGHSH, CDR2 LQKENI. CDR3 sequence reads: CASSPGTGRTIYF. The DNA for the CDR3 is TGTGCCAGCTCACCCGGGACAGGCCGCACCATATATTTT.

The rearrangement joins TRBV5-1 to TRBJ2-5; D is perhaps TRBD1 (5 bases). The CDR3 sequence is 12 residues long. The V gene's germline CDR1 is SGHRS and CDR2 YFSETQ. Between the trimmed V and J ends, which lost 4 bases and 6 bases, there was a span of 10 bases. CDR3 sequence (DNA): TGCGCCAGCAGCCCCCAGGGAAAGACCCAGTACTTC. Protein: CASSPQGKTQYF. The entire variable domain, with the rest obtained from reference TRBV5-1 and TRBJ2-5, is as follows: KAGVTQTPRYLIKTRGQQVTLSCSPISGHRSVSWYQQTPGQGLQFLFEYFSETQRNKGNFPGRFSGRQFSNSRSEMNVSTLELGDSALYLCASSPQGKTQYFGPGTRLLVL.

The chain is built from TRBV27 and TRBJ2-2; 13 nucleotides match TRBD2. V was pared by 5 bases and J by 5 bases, with 5 bases of the junction left unmatched. This CDR3 is built from 16 residues. The germline V gene encodes CDR1 MNHEY and CDR2 SMNVEV (reference sequence). For the CDR3, the DNA is TGTGCCAGCAGTCCCCGACTAGCGGGGGGTACCGGGGAGCTGTTTTTT. Protein product: CASSPRLAGGTGELFF.

The rearrangement uses TRBV3-1 (or the pseudogene TRBV3-2) and TRBJ2-7; 12 nucleotides match TRBD2. The V gene end was trimmed by 0 bases and the J gene end by 5 bases; junction bases not matched to a gene: 5. Germline V gives CDR1 LGHDT, CDR2 YNNKEL (reference sequence). This CDR3 is 16 amino acids long. The CDR3 spells CASSQDLAGGLNEQYF. CDR3 sequence (DNA): TGTGCCAGCAGCCAAGATCTAGCGGGGGGGCTAAACGAGCAGTACTTC.

The chain has TRBV11-3 and TRBJ2-3; 8 nucleotides agree with TRBD2. J was trimmed by 4 bases and V by 3 bases; bases with no gene match: 18. The germline V gene encodes CDR1 SGHNT and CDR2 YENEEA. This CDR3 contains 19 residues. The CDR3 nucleotides are TGTGCCAGCAGCTTCAGTAGCGGGGCCCTAGCTGCATTCCCAGATACGCAGTATTTT. This encodes CASSFSSGALAAFPDTQYF.

This clone was counted only a few times. The rearrangement links TRBV19 to TRBJ1-5; D not certain. The CDR3 extends over 15 amino acids. The V gene lost 1 base and the J gene lost 4 bases, with 11 bases spanning the gap. Per the germline V gene, CDR1 is LNHDA and CDR2 is SQIVND (reference sequence). CDR3 in amino acids: CASSIGTGGNQPQHF. The CDR3 region has the DNA TGTGCCAGTAGTATAGGGACGGGAGGTAATCAGCCCCAGCATTTT.

This chain links TRBV4-2 with TRBJ1-1; the D gene is possibly TRBD1 (5 bases). The germline V gene has CDR1 LGHNA and CDR2 YNFKEQ. This CDR3 comprises 15 residues. V lost 0 bases and J lost 1, with 9 bases in between. The CDR3 nucleotides are TGTGCCAGCAGCCAAGATGGGCAGGGGAACACTGAAGCTTTCTTT. It is translated as CASSQDGQGNTEAFF.